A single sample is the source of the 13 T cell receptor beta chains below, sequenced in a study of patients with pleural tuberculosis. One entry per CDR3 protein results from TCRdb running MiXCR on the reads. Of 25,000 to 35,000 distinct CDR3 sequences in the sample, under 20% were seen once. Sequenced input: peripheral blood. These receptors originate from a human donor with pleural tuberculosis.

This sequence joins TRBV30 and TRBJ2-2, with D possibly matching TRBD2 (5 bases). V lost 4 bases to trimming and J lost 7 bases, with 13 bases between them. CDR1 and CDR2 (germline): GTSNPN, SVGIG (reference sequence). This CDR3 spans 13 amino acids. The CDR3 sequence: CAWNWAEGGELFF. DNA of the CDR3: TGTGCCTGGAACTGGGCCGAGGGCGGGGAGCTGTTTTTT.

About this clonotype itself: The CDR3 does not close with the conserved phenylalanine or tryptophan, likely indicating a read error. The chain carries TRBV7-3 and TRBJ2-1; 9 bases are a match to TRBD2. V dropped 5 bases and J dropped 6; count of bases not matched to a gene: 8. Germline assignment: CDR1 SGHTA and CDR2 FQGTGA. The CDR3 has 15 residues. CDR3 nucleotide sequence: TGTGCCAGCAGCCTTTCAGGGACTAGCAGCAATGAGCAGTTCCTC. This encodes CASSLSGTSSNEQFL.

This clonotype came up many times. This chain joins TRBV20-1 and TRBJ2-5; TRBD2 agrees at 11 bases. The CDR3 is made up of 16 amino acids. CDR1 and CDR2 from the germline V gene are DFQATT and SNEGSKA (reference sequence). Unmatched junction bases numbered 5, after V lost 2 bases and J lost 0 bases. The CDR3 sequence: CSARRLAGGNQETQYF. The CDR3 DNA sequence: TGCAGTGCTAGAAGGCTAGCGGGGGGCAACCAAGAGACCCAGTACTTC.

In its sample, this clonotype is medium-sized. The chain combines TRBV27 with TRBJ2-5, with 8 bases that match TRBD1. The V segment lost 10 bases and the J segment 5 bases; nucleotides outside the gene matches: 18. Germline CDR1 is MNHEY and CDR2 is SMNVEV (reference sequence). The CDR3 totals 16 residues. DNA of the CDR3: TGTGCCACCGCTTCTCAGGGGGCCGCCACGCGGGAGACCCAGTACTTC. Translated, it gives CATASQGAATRETQYF.

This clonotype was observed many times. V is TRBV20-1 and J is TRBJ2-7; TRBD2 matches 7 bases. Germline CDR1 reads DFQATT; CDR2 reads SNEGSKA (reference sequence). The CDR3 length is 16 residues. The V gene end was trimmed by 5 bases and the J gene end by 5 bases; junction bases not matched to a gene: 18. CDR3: CSAFAGGGPSSDEQYF. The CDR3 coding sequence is TGCAGTGCTTTCGCCGGGGGAGGGCCCTCTTCTGACGAGCAGTACTTC.

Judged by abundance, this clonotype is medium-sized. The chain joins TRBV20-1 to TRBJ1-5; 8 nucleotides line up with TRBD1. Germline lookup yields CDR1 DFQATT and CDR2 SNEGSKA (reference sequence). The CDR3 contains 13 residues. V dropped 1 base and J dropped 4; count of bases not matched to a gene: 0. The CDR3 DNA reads TGCAGTGCTAGAGGGACAGGGAATCAGCCCCAGCATTTT. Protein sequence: CSARGTGNQPQHF.

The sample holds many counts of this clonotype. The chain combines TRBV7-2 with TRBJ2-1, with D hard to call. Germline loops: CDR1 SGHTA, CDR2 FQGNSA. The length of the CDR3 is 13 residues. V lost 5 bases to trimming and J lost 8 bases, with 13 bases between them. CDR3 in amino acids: CASSPMRADEQFF. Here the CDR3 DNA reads TGTGCCAGCAGCCCCATGAGAGCCGATGAGCAGTTCTTC.

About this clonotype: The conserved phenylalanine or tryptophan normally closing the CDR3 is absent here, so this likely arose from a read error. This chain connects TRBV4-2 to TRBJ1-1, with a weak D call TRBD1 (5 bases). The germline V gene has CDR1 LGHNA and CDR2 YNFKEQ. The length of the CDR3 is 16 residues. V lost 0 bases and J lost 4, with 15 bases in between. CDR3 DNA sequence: TGTGCCAGCAGCCAAGATAGGAGGGGCTTGAGCACTGAAGCTTTCTCT. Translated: CASSQDRRGLSTEAFS.

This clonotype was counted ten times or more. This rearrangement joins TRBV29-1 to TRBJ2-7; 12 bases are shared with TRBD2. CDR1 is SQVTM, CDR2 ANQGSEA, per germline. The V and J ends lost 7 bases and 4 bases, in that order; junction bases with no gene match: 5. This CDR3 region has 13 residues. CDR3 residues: CSASSGRGYEQYF. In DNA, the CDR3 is TGCAGCGCCTCTAGCGGGAGGGGGTACGAGCAGTACTTC.

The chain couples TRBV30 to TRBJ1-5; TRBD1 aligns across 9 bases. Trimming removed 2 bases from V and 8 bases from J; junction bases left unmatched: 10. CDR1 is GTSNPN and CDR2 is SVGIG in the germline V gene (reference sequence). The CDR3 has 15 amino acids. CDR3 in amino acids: CAWSKGTGSWKPQHF. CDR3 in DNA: TGTGCCTGGAGTAAAGGGACAGGGAGTTGGAAGCCCCAGCATTTT.

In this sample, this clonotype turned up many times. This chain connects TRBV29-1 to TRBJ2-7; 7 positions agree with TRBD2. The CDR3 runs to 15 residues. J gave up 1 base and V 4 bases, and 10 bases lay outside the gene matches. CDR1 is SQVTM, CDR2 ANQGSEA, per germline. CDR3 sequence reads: CSVGVRGDSSYEQYV. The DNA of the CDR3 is TGCAGCGTTGGGGTCCGGGGGGATAGTTCCTACGAGCAGTACGTC.

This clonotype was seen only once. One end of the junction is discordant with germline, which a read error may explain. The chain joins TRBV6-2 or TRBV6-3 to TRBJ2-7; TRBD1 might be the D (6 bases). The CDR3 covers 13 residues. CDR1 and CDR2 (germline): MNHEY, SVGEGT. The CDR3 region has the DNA TGTGCCAGCAGCGCTAACAGGGCCCACGAGCAGTGCTTC. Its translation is CASSANRAHEQCF.

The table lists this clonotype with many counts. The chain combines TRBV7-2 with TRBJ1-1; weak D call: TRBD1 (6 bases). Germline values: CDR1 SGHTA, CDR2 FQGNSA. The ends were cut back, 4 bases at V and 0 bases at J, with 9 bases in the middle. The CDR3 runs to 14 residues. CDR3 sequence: CASSSQGLNTEAFF. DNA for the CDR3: TGTGCCAGCAGCTCACAGGGATTGAACACTGAAGCTTTCTTT.